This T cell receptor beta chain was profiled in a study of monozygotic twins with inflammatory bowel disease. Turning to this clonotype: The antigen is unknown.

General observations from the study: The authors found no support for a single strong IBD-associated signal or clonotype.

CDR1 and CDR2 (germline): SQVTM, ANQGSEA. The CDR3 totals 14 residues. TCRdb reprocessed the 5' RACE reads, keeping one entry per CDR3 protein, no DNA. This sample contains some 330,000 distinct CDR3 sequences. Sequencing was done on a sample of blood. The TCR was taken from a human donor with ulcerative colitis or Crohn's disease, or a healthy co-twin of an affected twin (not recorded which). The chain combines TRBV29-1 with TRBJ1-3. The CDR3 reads CSVEAAESGNTIYF.